This TCR beta chain was observed in a study of blood T cell repertoires in COVID-19. Overall study context: T cells, B-cell-depleted T cells, or PBMCs provided the cDNA or gDNA that served as material.

The assay was immunoSEQ multiplex PCR, and TCRdb's table has in-frame clones only and misses some. Altogether more than 45,000 clones are present, more than 75% being singletons, with the ten largest covering 4.7%. V lost 5 bases and J lost 5; bases outside the gene matches: 15. This CDR3 is 19 amino acids long. Germline V CDR1 and CDR2: SGHAT, FQNNGV. The chain has TRBV11-2 and TRBJ2-2; 12 nucleotides agree with TRBD2. This receptor was identified in a man aged 35 to 55 with active COVID-19. Sequencing was done on a sample of peripheral blood. The CDR3 loop reads CASSVRLAGVIVATGELFF. The CDR3 DNA reads TGTGCCAGCAGCGTACGACTAGCGGGAGTGATTGTTGCGACCGGGGAGCTGTTTTTT.